One and the same sample provided the 26 T cell receptor beta chains below, sequenced in a study of blood T cell repertoires in COVID-19. The data were produced by immunoSEQ multiplex PCR, yet TCRdb's version contains in-frame clones alone and is incomplete. Among 350,000 to 450,000 clones, 87% were seen once, and the ten largest hold about 1.9%. The sequenced sample consisted of PBMCs or T cells enriched from blood (not recorded which). These receptors originate from a man aged 35 to 55 in a cohort exposed to, infected with or recovered from COVID-19 (not recorded which).

The V call is TRBV19, the J call TRBJ2-1; 12 bases map to TRBD2. CDR1 and CDR2 (germline): LNHDA, SQIVND (reference sequence). J was trimmed by 3 bases and V by 6 bases; bases with no gene match: 3. CDR3 length equals 15 residues. CDR3 DNA sequence: TGTGCCAGTAGGACACTAGCGGGAGGCTACAATGAGCAGTTCTTC. Translated: CASRTLAGGYNEQFF.

The chain carries TRBV7-2 and TRBJ2-7; 7 positions agree with TRBD1. Trimming removed 1 base from V and 0 bases from J; junction bases left unmatched: 3. The CDR3 totals 15 residues. CDR1 SGHTA and CDR2 FQGNSA come from the germline V gene. The DNA of the CDR3 is TGTGCCAGCAGCTTAGGACAGGGCCGCTCCTACGAGCAGTACTTC. Translating it yields CASSLGQGRSYEQYF.

V is TRBV27 and J is TRBJ2-7, with 7 bases fitting TRBD2. This CDR3 has 16 amino acids. Germline V gene sequence: CDR1 MNHEY, CDR2 SMNVEV (reference sequence). J lost 3 bases, V lost 0 bases, and 8 bases had no gene match. Written as DNA, the CDR3 is TGTGCCAGCAGTTTATCGATCTCGGGGGGAAGCTACGAGCAGTACTTC. Protein product: CASSLSISGGSYEQYF.

The chain combines TRBV5-5 with TRBJ2-1, with D perhaps matching TRBD1 (5 bases). Per the germline V gene, CDR1 is SGHKS and CDR2 is YYEKEE (reference sequence). There are 14 residues in the CDR3. V lost 0 bases to trimming and J lost 7 bases, with 11 bases between them. This CDR3 reads CASSLGQGWNEQFF. The CDR3 DNA reads as TGTGCCAGCAGCTTGGGGCAGGGCTGGAATGAGCAGTTCTTC.

The V gene is TRBV7-9, the J gene TRBJ2-1; possible D gene TRBD1, 6 bases. The germline V gene has CDR1 SEHNR and CDR2 FQNEAQ (reference sequence). The CDR3 consists of 14 residues. Trimming took 1 base from V and 3 from J, leaving 7 bases between them. DNA for the CDR3: TGTGCCAGCAGCTTAGAGACAGGCTACAATGAGCAGTTCTTC. Residues: CASSLETGYNEQFF.

The rearrangement uses TRBV11-2 and TRBJ2-5; maybe TRBD2 (7 bases). The CDR3 length is 14 residues. Germline V lookup: CDR1 SGHAT, CDR2 FQNNGV. V was clipped by 3 bases and J by 5 bases, with 13 bases between them. CDR3 nucleotides: TGTGCCAGCAGCTTTCGTGGGAGGGGGGAGACCCAGTACTTC. Translated, it gives CASSFRGRGETQYF.

The chain joins TRBV7-9 to TRBJ1-6, with 9 bases lining up with TRBD1. CDR1 and CDR2 from the germline V gene are SEHNR and FQNEAQ (reference sequence). The CDR3 is made up of 15 amino acids. V shed 5 bases and J 8 bases; nucleotides not matched to a gene: 7. CDR3 in amino acids: CASSKTGQGYSPLHF. In DNA form, the CDR3 reads TGTGCCAGCAGCAAGACGGGACAGGGATATTCACCCCTCCACTTT.

The chain uses TRBV7-9 and TRBJ1-1; D is possibly TRBD1 (5 bases). The CDR3 sequence is 13 residues long. CDR1 is SEHNR, CDR2 FQNEAQ, per germline (reference sequence). V was shortened by 4 bases and J by 8 bases, with 14 bases between the two germline ends. For the CDR3, the DNA is TGTGCCAGCAGCTCGCGTGGGGGGTCCGAAGCTTTCTTT. It encodes CASSSRGGSEAFF.

The CDR3 here is CASSEVRGQGMKVGNQPQHF. The CDR3 nucleotides read TGTGCCAGCAGTGAAGTCCGGGGACAGGGGATGAAGGTGGGCAATCAGCCCCAGCATTTT. The V and J genes are TRBV6-1 and TRBJ1-5; 10 positions agree with TRBD1. The V gene end was trimmed by 1 base and the J gene end by 2 bases; junction bases not matched to a gene: 14. The germline gives CDR1 MNHNS, CDR2 SASEGT. The CDR3 runs 20 residues.

The chain carries TRBV2 and TRBJ2-7; 8 bases align to TRBD1. This CDR3 region has 14 residues. V gave up 6 bases and J gave up 4 bases; unmatched junction bases: 8. Per the germline V gene, CDR1 is SNHLY and CDR2 is FYNNEI. In DNA, the CDR3 is TGTGCCAGCAGCACGACAGGGGTGATGTACGAGCAGTACTTC. Translating it yields CASSTTGVMYEQYF.

A word on this clone: This same CDR3 is encoded by further DNA sequences in the sample. The chain uses TRBV4-2 and TRBJ2-1; 8 positions agree with TRBD2. The trim removed 3 bases at V and 0 bases at J, leaving 4 bases unmatched. Germline assignment: CDR1 LGHNA and CDR2 YNFKEQ. This CDR3 region has 16 residues. The DNA of the CDR3 is TGTGCCAGCAGCCAGGGGGCGGGAGGCTCCTACAATGAGCAGTTCTTC. It is translated as CASSQGAGGSYNEQFF.

The chain employs TRBV5-6 and TRBJ2-3, with 9 bases identical to TRBD2. Germline CDR1 is SGHDT and CDR2 is YYEEEE. V shed 1 base and J 0 bases; nucleotides not matched to a gene: 9. This CDR3 has 18 residues. In DNA, the CDR3 is TGTGCCAGCAGCTTGCTGGGGACTAGCAGTTCTAGCACAGATACGCAGTATTTT. This translates into CASSLLGTSSSSTDTQYF.

Worth noting for this clone: This sample also contains other DNA sequences that code for the same CDR3. This chain connects TRBV7-2 to TRBJ2-3, with D uncertain. Germline V gene lookup returns CDR1 SGHTA and CDR2 FQGNSA. V was clipped by 4 bases and J by 6 bases, with 5 bases between them. There are 11 residues in the CDR3. CDR3 protein: CASSSRDTQYF. For the CDR3, the DNA is TGTGCCAGCAGCTCTCGGGATACGCAGTATTTT.

The V and J genes are TRBV2 and TRBJ1-1; weak D call: TRBD1 (5 bases). This CDR3 comprises 14 residues. Germline CDR1 SNHLY, CDR2 FYNNEI. V lost 8 bases and J 0 bases, leaving 13 bases between the germline ends. CDR3 nucleotides: TGTGCCAGCGGCTCCGGGACTCTGAACACTGAAGCTTTCTTT. Translated, it gives CASGSGTLNTEAFF.

The V gene is TRBV5-1, the J gene TRBJ2-5; the match to TRBD2 covers 9 bases. CDR1 is SGHRS and CDR2 is YFSETQ in the germline V gene. Trimming took 6 bases from V and 2 from J; bases not matched to a gene: 14. This CDR3 comprises 17 residues. CDR3 region: CASNPGASGAKQETQYF. The CDR3 DNA reads TGCGCCAGCAACCCCGGGGCTAGCGGGGCCAAGCAAGAGACCCAGTACTTC.

J is TRBJ2-5 and V is TRBV29-1, with TRBD1 matching over 7 bases. Trimming at V came to 4 bases and at J to 1 base, leaving 3 bases not matched to a gene. Germline CDR1 is SQVTM and CDR2 is ANQGSEA. This CDR3 contains 13 residues. CDR3: CSVAGTAQETQYF. The CDR3 DNA reads as TGCAGCGTTGCCGGGACAGCCCAAGAGACCCAGTACTTC.

The rearrangement joins TRBV10-1 to TRBJ1-1; TRBD1 is a possible D gene (6 bases). The CDR3 is 13 amino acids. Between the trimmed V and J ends, which lost 4 bases and 2 bases, there was a span of 8 bases. CDR1 and CDR2 (germline): WNHNN, SYGVQD (reference sequence). This chain's CDR3 is CASSAQGNTEAFF. CDR3 sequence (DNA): TGCGCCAGCAGTGCACAGGGTAACACTGAAGCTTTCTTT.

This clone has a single count. V gene TRBV3-1 (or the pseudogene TRBV3-2) combines with J gene TRBJ2-2, with 9 bases lining up with TRBD1. V gave up 4 bases and J gave up 6 bases; unmatched junction bases: 9. The CDR3 sequence is 16 residues long. From germline, CDR1 is LGHDT and CDR2 YNNKEL (reference sequence). The CDR3 DNA sequence: TGTGCCAGCAGCCGATGGGGACAGGGTATTTCCGGGGAGCTGTTTTTT. Translating gives CASSRWGQGISGELFF.

This clone was detected only a few times. V and J are TRBV29-1 and TRBJ2-7; TRBD1 agrees at 9 bases. V dropped 6 bases and J dropped 3; count of bases not matched to a gene: 9. CDR3 size: 14 residues. From germline, CDR1 is SQVTM and CDR2 ANQGSEA. The CDR3 region is CSVAKTGGFYEQYF. The CDR3 bases are TGCAGCGTCGCGAAGACAGGGGGGTTCTACGAGCAGTACTTC.

The chain recombines TRBV11-3 with TRBJ1-2; tentatively, D is TRBD1 (6 bases). CDR1 is SGHNT, CDR2 YENEEA, per germline. The CDR3 has 15 residues. Trimming left V 5 bases short and J 1 base short, with 14 bases between. Here the CDR3 DNA reads TGTGCCAGCAGCCCAGGACAGTACCTTAACTATGGCTACACCTTC. Translation gives CASSPGQYLNYGYTF.

The chain employs TRBV29-1 and TRBJ2-7, with 7 positions matching TRBD1. Trimming cost V 7 bases and J 0 bases; bases outside gene matches: 6. Germline V gene sequence: CDR1 SQVTM, CDR2 ANQGSEA. The CDR3 spans 13 residues. The CDR3 nucleotides are TGCAGCGCCGCGACAGGGAACTCCTACGAGCAGTACTTC. It yields the protein CSAATGNSYEQYF.

This chain links TRBV5-1 with TRBJ2-2, with D possibly matching TRBD1 (5 bases). CDR1 is SGHRS and CDR2 is YFSETQ in the germline V gene. The length of the CDR3 is 14 residues. Trimming left V 4 bases short and J 1 base short, with 8 bases between. CDR3: CASSNTGNTGELFF. As DNA, the CDR3 is TGCGCCAGCAGCAATACAGGGAACACCGGGGAGCTGTTTTTT.

The chain has TRBV7-3 and TRBJ2-1, with D possibly matching TRBD2 (6 bases). The germline V gene encodes CDR1 SGHTA and CDR2 FQGTGA. This CDR3 has 14 residues. Trimming removed 2 bases at V and 5 bases at J, with 10 bases between. The CDR3, as DNA: TGTGCCAGCAGCTTAGCGGGACTGGACAATGAGCAGTTCTTC. Translated: CASSLAGLDNEQFF.

The table lists this clone with a few counts. The genes are TRBV19 and TRBJ1-5; 7 nucleotides agree with TRBD1. This CDR3 spans 18 amino acids. Germline V gene sequence: CDR1 LNHDA, CDR2 SQIVND (reference sequence). V trimming: 5 bases; J trimming: 2 bases; junction bases outside the gene matches: 15. The CDR3 DNA follows: TGTGCCAGTAGTGGTAACGGGACAGCTCGTATCGGCAATCAGCCCCAGCATTTT. Protein: CASSGNGTARIGNQPQHF.

J is TRBJ2-3 and V is TRBV18, with TRBD1 as a possible D gene (5 bases). V was shortened by 0 bases and J by 4 bases, with 14 bases between the two germline ends. Germline-derived CDR1 and CDR2 are KGHSH and LQKENI. The CDR3 runs to 16 residues. The CDR3 region is CASSPPPGVGPDTQYF. The CDR3 DNA follows: TGTGCCAGCTCACCACCCCCCGGTGTGGGGCCAGATACGCAGTATTTT.

V is TRBV9 and J is TRBJ2-1, with 9 positions matching TRBD2. The germline V gene has CDR1 SGDLS and CDR2 YYNGEE. The CDR3 runs to 17 residues. Trimming took 0 bases from V and 1 from J; bases not matched to a gene: 5. The CDR3 nucleotides read TGTGCCAGCAGCGTAGAACCGCGGGAGGGGTCCTACAATGAGCAGTTCTTC. Its protein product is CASSVEPREGSYNEQFF.